The entry below gives a single TCR beta chain sequence along with its context. Per the authors' pipeline: Estimates of nucleated cell counts were drawn from the amplification of reference gene primers. Profiled with immunoSEQ multiplex PCR; TCRdb holds only in-frame clones, not every one. V and J calls and clone size follow that table, whereas D and trimming were derived from the DNA. In the table there are approximately 280,000 clones, approximately 90% of which are singletons. This sample was taken from a study of blood T cell repertoires in COVID-19. Study-level information: From the United States, Italy and Spain came samples of acute and convalescent COVID-19. Nucleic acid was either cDNA or gDNA, and it came from T cells, B-cell-depleted T cells, or PBMCs.

The junction had 11 bases not matched to a gene; V was cut back by 4 bases and J by 1 base. The CDR3 runs to 19 residues. In germline, CDR1 is KGHDR, CDR2 SFDVKD. The sequence derives from a man aged 40-55 years with acute or convalescent COVID-19. Sequencing used peripheral blood. J is TRBJ2-3 and V is TRBV24-1; 12 positions match TRBD2. The CDR3 bases are TGTGCCACCAGTGACGTACTAGCGGGGGGATCGTCTCGCACAGATACGCAGTATTTT. Translated, it gives CATSDVLAGGSSRTDTQYF.